This record concerns one T cell receptor (beta chain) sequence. Its specificity is unknown. This sample stems from a study of blood T cells in healthy people across ages. Study-wide results and caveats: Unsorted PBMCs blocked a conclusive comparison of naive and antigen-experienced cells.

CDR3 length equals 13 residues. The V and J ends lost 6 bases and 10 bases respectively, with 16 bases between them. Then a second PCR, running roughly 6 to 11 cycles, was carried out with a sample-barcoded 5' primer and a J-beta primer mix. Each cDNA molecule received a tag from a template-switch adaptor that had 12 random nucleotides. TCRdb reanalysed the 5' RACE reads using MiXCR and keeps one entry per CDR3 protein. The profile shows under 1,000,000 distinct CDR3 sequences, about half of them singletons. Sequencing was done on a sample of blood. The V call is TRBV12-3 or TRBV12-4, the J call TRBJ2-1, with a weak D call TRBD2 (6 bases). The receptor's source is a man older than 75 in good health. This CDR3 reads CASRDLGGPEQFF. The DNA for the CDR3 is TGTGCCAGCAGGGATCTGGGAGGACCAGAGCAGTTCTTC.